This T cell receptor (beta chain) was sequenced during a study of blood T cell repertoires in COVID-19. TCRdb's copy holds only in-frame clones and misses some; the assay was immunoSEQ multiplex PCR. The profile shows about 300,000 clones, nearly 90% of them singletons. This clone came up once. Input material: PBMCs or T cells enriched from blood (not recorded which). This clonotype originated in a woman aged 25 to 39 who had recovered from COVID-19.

CDR3 region: CASSRDRGSYNEQFF. The CDR3, as DNA: TGTGCCAGTAGCCGGGACAGGGGTTCCTACAATGAGCAGTTCTTC. The gene calls are TRBV19 and TRBJ2-1, with TRBD1 matching 10 bases. Trimming cost V 6 bases and J 1 base; bases outside gene matches: 3. The CDR3 is 15 residues long. Germline values: CDR1 LNHDA, CDR2 SQIVND (reference sequence).